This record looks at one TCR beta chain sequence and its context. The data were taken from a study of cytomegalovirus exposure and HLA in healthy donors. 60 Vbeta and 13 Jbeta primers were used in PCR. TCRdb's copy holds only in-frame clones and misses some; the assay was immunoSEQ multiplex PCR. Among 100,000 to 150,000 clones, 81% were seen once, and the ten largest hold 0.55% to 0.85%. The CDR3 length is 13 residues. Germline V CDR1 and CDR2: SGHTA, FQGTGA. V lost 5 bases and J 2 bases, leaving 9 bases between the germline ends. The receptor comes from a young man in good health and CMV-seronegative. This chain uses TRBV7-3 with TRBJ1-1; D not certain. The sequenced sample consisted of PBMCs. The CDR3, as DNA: TGTGCCAGCAGCGCGACACGTAACACTGAAGCTTTCTTT. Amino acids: CASSATRNTEAFF.